Listed below are T cell receptor beta chains from one sample, sequenced in a study of human T cells and chemical hapten exposure. In TCRdb, the RACE reads were re-called with MiXCR into one record per CDR3 protein. The data hold about 74,000 distinct CDR3 sequences, with approximately 35% observed a single time. The sample in question was whole blood, obtained in connection with sensitization to the hapten diphenylcyclopropenone (DPC). The receptors derive from a man aged 40-49 years with alopecia areata. Some clones in this sample may be carry-over from other donors' samples. The CDR3 runs from the conserved cysteine through the conserved F or W. A D gene is named only where the DNA matches it firmly. Clone size is shown for a subset of rows, as once, few, many or a class of expanded clone.

TRBJ2-1 TRBV2 few TRBD2 CASSDPGLAGVNEQFF TGTGCCAGCAGTGATCCTGGACTAGCGGGAGTTAATGAGCAGTTCTTC
TRBJ1-5 TRBV12-3/TRBV12-4 . . CASSSRRSQSEPQHF TGTGCCAGCAGTTCCCGACGGAGTCAATCAGAGCCCCAGCATTTT
TRBJ2-4 TRBV20-1 . . CSATTGTYLNIQYF TGCAGTGCAACTACCGGGACATATCTAAACATTCAGTACTTC
TRBJ2-3 TRBV7-9 few TRBD2 CASSLLTSGDTDTQYF TGTGCCAGCAGCTTACTGACTAGCGGGGACACAGATACGCAGTATTTT
TRBJ2-2 TRBV20-1 few TRBD2 CSAVTSGNTGELFF TGCAGTGCCGTGACTAGCGGGAACACCGGGGAGCTGTTTTTT
TRBJ2-1 TRBV12-3/TRBV12-4 few . CASRVLDEQFF TGTGCCAGCAGGGTTTTGGATGAGCAGTTCTTC
TRBJ2-5 TRBV10-3 . TRBD2 CAIGSGSGNQETQYF TGTGCCATCGGGAGCGGTAGCGGGAATCAAGAGACCCAGTACTTC
TRBJ1-4 TRBV5-6 . . CASSLSGFNEKLFF TGTGCCAGCAGCTTGTCAGGGTTTAATGAAAAACTGTTTTTT
TRBJ2-6 TRBV20-1 few . CSPTPPLSGANVLTF TGCAGTCCGACCCCCCCCTTGTCTGGGGCCAACGTCCTGACTTTC
TRBJ2-2 TRBV6-4 few TRBD1 CASSPQGADTGELFF TGTGCCAGCAGTCCTCAGGGGGCGGACACCGGGGAGCTGTTTTTT
TRBJ1-1 TRBV30 few . CAWSVRGNTEAFF TGTGCCTGGAGTGTTAGGGGGAACACTGAAGCTTTCTTT
TRBJ2-7 TRBV7-9 . . CASRSGLNEQYF TGTGCCAGCAGGTCGGGGCTGAACGAGCAGTACTTC
TRBJ2-7 TRBV28 few . CASSWRVGYEQYF TGTGCCAGCAGTTGGAGGGTAGGCTACGAGCAGTACTTC
TRBJ2-3 TRBV27 . . CASSLSASADTQYF TGTGCCAGCAGTTTATCGGCTAGCGCAGATACGCAGTATTTT
TRBJ1-2 TRBV2 few . CASSVIKGAYGYTF TGTGCCAGCAGTGTTATCAAAGGCGCTTATGGCTACACCTTC
TRBJ1-1 TRBV7-9 . TRBD1 CASSFMGTALHGNTEAFF TGTGCCAGCAGCTTTATGGGGACAGCCTTACACGGGAACACTGAAGCTTTCTTT
TRBJ2-1 TRBV20-1 . TRBD2 CSARYGRAHGEQFF TGCAGTGCTAGATACGGGAGGGCTCACGGTGAGCAGTTCTTC
TRBJ2-6 TRBV24-1 few . CATSDSTRDGDSGANVLTF TGTGCCACCAGTGATTCTACCCGGGACGGGGACTCTGGGGCCAACGTCCTGACTTTC
TRBJ1-5 TRBV18 . TRBD1 CASSPPGTAPNQPQHF TGTGCCAGCTCACCACCGGGGACAGCTCCCAATCAGCCCCAGCATTTT
TRBJ2-7 TRBV3-1 . . CASSPRSLGPARNYEQYF TGTGCCAGCAGCCCACGCTCACTTGGGCCAGCGAGAAACTACGAGCAGTACTTC
TRBJ2-7 TRBV7-9 . . CASTPDSSYEQYF TGTGCCAGCACCCCGGACAGCTCCTACGAGCAGTACTTC
TRBJ2-3 TRBV7-9 . . CASSPALRTDTQYF TGTGCCAGCAGCCCGGCCCTTCGCACAGATACGCAGTATTTT
TRBJ2-1 TRBV2 . . CASSIAELTYNEQFF TGTGCCAGCAGCATAGCGGAACTAACCTACAATGAGCAGTTCTTC
TRBJ2-3 TRBV27 . . CASIGSGSTDTQYF TGTGCCAGCATTGGAAGCGGGAGCACAGATACGCAGTATTTT
TRBJ2-7 TRBV6-5 . . CASSYSGGGARNEQYF TGTGCCAGCAGTTACTCGGGCGGAGGGGCTAGGAATGAGCAGTACTTC
TRBJ2-5 TRBV3-1 . TRBD2 CASSRPGTKTQYF TGTGCCAGCAGCCGTCCGGGGACTAAGACCCAGTACTTC
TRBJ2-1 TRBV5-1 few . CASSPDGDSYNEQFF TGCGCCAGCAGCCCCGACGGTGACTCCTACAATGAGCAGTTCTTC
TRBJ1-5 TRBV6-6 . . CASSYAGINQPQHF TGTGCCAGCAGTTACGCAGGGATCAATCAGCCCCAGCATTTT
TRBJ2-7 TRBV28 . . CASSFPGAMSYEQYF TGTGCCAGCAGTTTCCCGGGGGCGATGTCCTACGAGCAGTACTTC